Below are 8 T cell receptor beta chains sequenced from a single sample in a study of beta chain features in type 1 diabetes. General study findings and limits: Type 1 diabetes patients had TCRB CDR3s that were shorter (moderately but significantly so) in all four CD4+ subsets.

All of the isolated RNA was reverse transcribed, so expressed TCRB transcripts were sequenced. Clones were sequenced by immunoSEQ multiplex PCR, and TCRdb holds only the in-frame ones, with some missing. The sample lists about 700,000 clones, around 15% seen once, with roughly 0.022% in the top ten. Their cognate antigens are unknown. Material: naive CD4+ T cells from blood. The receptors were sampled from a man younger than 30 with type 1 diabetes.

As for this clone: The junction shows a germline mismatch at one end, possibly a read error. The chain combines TRBV10-3 with TRBJ1-2; D perhaps matches TRBD1 (6 bases). In germline, CDR1 is ENHRY, CDR2 SYGVKD. This CDR3 is 14 amino acids long. CDR3 DNA sequence: TGTGCCATCGGTGAGGACAGCGCTGTCTATGGCTACACCTTC. This sequence encodes CAIGEDSAVYGYTF.

This clone was observed a handful of times. The chain carries TRBV5-6 and TRBJ2-3; tentative D call: TRBD1 (5 bases). V lost 2 bases, J lost 3 bases, and 10 bases lay in between. The germline V gene encodes CDR1 SGHDT and CDR2 YYEEEE. The CDR3 loop spans 14 amino acids. CDR3 loop: CASSFRVVTDTQYF. The CDR3 nucleotides are TGTGCCAGCAGCTTCAGGGTTGTGACAGATACGCAGTATTTT.

This clone appeared a few times. V is TRBV18 and J is TRBJ2-5; D may be TRBD2 (6 bases). The last part of the DNA fits TRBJ2-7 better; the J call may be wrong. Germline loops: CDR1 KGHSH, CDR2 LQKENI. This CDR3 region has 15 residues. As DNA, the CDR3 is TGTGCCAGCTCGCCCGCCTCGGGGGAAGGCTACGAGCAGTACTTC. It codes for CASSPASGEGYEQYF.

A remark on this clone: A junction boundary mismatches the germline segment, possibly from a read error. The chain employs TRBV2 and TRBJ1-4; perhaps TRBD1 as D (6 bases). This CDR3 has 14 amino acids. Germline CDR1 SNHLY, CDR2 FYNNEI. The CDR3 is CASSPTTGTLALYF. The CDR3 bases are TGTGCCAGCAGTCCTACAACAGGGACCCTCGCTCTTTATTTT.

The chain joins TRBV11-1 to TRBJ2-7; D may correspond to TRBD1 or TRBD2 (6 bases each). From germline, CDR1 is SGHAT and CDR2 FQDESV (reference sequence). V was cut by 3 bases and J by 7 bases, with 13 bases left in between. The CDR3 sequence is 13 residues long. CDR3 sequence (DNA): TGTGCCAGCAGCTTCACCACAGGGAGGGAGCAGTACTTC. This codes for CASSFTTGREQYF.

This clone has a handful of counts. The rearrangement links TRBV27 to TRBJ1-6, with D unresolved. This CDR3 comprises 15 residues. Germline CDR1 reads MNHEY; CDR2 reads SMNVEV (reference sequence). V shed 5 bases and J shed 7 bases, with 15 bases lying between them. CDR3 loop: CASSPGALRNSPLHF. The DNA for the CDR3 is TGTGCCAGCAGTCCAGGAGCGTTACGAAATTCACCCCTCCACTTT.

V is TRBV6-5 and J is TRBJ2-4; D perhaps matches TRBD1 (6 bases). Germline loops: CDR1 MNHEY, CDR2 SVGAGI. The CDR3 contains 15 residues. With 0 bases removed from V and 7 bases from J, the gap between germline ends came to 13 bases. The CDR3, as DNA: TGTGCCAGCAGTTACTCGAAACAGGGCCGGAACATTCAGTACTTC. Translation: CASSYSKQGRNIQYF.

In this sample, this clone turned up a few times. V gene TRBV29-1 combines with J gene TRBJ2-7, with TRBD1 matching 7 bases. Germline-derived CDR1 and CDR2 are SQVTM and ANQGSEA. V dropped 4 bases and J dropped 5; count of bases not matched to a gene: 11. The CDR3 sequence is 14 residues long. The CDR3 DNA is TGCAGCGTTGGCTCGGGACAGCCTCTGGACGAGCAGTACTTC. Amino acids: CSVGSGQPLDEQYF.